This TCR beta chain stems from a study of PD-L1 blockade in urothelial cancer. About the study: It was at 3 weeks (second dose) and 6 weeks after treatment start that blood was analyzed. Peripheral blood specimens exhibited a median yield of about 150,000 T cells.

The method was immunoSEQ multiplex PCR; TCRdb's version includes in-frame clones alone and lacks a portion of them. Among fewer than 50,000 clones listed, 79% were seen once. This CDR3 is built from 18 residues. Germline V gene sequence: CDR1 SGHAT, CDR2 FQNNGV. Trimming took 3 bases from V and 2 from J; bases not matched to a gene: 13. Noted time point: pretreatment peripheral blood. The chain couples TRBV11-2 to TRBJ2-3, with TRBD2 matching over 8 bases. The sequences come from PBMCs, collected around atezolizumab (anti-PD-L1) treatment. The receptor was isolated from a man in his 70s with urothelial cancer. Here the CDR3 DNA reads TGTGCCAGCAGCTTCAGAGCGGGAGTTTGGTCCTCCACAGATACGCAGTATTTT. Its translation: CASSFRAGVWSSTDTQYF. Full variable domain (remainder filled in from reference TRBV11-2 and TRBJ2-3): EAGVAQSPRYKIIEKRQSVAFWCNPISGHATLYWYQQILGQGPKLLIQFQNNGVVDDSQLPKDRFSAERLKGVDSTLKIQPAKLEDSAVYLCASSFRAGVWSSTDTQYFGPGTRLTVL.